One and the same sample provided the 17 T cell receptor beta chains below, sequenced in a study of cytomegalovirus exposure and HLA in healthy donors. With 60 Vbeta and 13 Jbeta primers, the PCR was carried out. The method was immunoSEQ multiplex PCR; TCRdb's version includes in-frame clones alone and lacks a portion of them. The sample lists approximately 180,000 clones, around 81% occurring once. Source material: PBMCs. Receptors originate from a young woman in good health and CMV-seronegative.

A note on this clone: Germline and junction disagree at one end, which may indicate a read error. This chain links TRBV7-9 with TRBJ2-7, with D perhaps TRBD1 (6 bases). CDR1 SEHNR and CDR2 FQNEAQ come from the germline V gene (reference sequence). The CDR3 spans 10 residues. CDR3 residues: CSSSNRQESF. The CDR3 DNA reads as TGTTCCAGCAGCAACCGACAGGAGAGCTTC. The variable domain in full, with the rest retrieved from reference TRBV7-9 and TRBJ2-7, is DTGVSQNPRHKITKRGQNVTFRCDPISEHNRLYWYRQTLGQGPEFLTYFQNEAQLEKSRLLSDRFSAERPKGSFSTLEIQRTEQGDSAMYLCSSSNRQESFGPGTRLTVT.

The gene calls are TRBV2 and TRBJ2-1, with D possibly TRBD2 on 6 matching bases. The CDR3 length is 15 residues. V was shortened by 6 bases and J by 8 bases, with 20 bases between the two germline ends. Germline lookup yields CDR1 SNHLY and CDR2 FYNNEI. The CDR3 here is CASSSVGGVGDEQFF. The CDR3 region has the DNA TGTGCCAGCAGCTCGGTCGGGGGAGTTGGGGATGAGCAGTTCTTC.

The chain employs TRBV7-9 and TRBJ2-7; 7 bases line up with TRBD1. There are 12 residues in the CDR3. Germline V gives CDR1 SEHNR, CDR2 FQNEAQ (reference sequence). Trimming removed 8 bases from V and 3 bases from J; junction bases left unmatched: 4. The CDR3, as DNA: TGTGCCAGCGCTGGGACAGTCTACGAGCAGTACTTC. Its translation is CASAGTVYEQYF.

Here the CDR3 reads CASSQTIKQGSNEQYF. The CDR3 DNA follows: TGTGCCAGCAGCCAAACGATAAAACAGGGGTCCAACGAGCAGTACTTC. The chain couples TRBV27 to TRBJ2-7; 7 bases fit TRBD1. CDR1 and CDR2 from the germline V gene are MNHEY and SMNVEV (reference sequence). The CDR3 covers 16 residues. J gave up 5 bases and V 6 bases, and 16 bases lay outside the gene matches.

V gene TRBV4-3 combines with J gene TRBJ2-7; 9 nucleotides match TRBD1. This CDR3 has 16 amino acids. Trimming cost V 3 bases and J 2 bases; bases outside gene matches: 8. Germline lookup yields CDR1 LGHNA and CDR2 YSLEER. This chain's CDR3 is CASSQGPGQGAYEQYF. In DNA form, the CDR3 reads TGCGCCAGCAGCCAGGGACCGGGACAGGGTGCCTACGAGCAGTACTTC.

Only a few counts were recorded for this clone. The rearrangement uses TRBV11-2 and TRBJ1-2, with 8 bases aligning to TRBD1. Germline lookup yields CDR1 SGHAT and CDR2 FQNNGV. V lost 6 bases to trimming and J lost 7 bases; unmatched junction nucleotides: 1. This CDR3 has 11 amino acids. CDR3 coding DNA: TGTGCCAGCAGTGGACAGGGTGGCTACACCTTC. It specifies CASSGQGGYTF.

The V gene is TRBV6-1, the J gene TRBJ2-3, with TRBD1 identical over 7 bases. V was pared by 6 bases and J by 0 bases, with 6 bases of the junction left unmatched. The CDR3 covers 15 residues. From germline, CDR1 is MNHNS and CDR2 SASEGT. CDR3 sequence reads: CASSRQGFSTDTQYF. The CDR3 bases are TGTGCCAGCAGCCGACAGGGATTTAGCACAGATACGCAGTATTTT.

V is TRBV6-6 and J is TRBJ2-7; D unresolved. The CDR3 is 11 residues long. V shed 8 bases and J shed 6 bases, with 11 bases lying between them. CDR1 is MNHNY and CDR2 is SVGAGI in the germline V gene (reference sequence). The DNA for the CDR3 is TGTGCCAGCGGGTCAGACACCGAGCAGTACTTC. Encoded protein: CASGSDTEQYF.

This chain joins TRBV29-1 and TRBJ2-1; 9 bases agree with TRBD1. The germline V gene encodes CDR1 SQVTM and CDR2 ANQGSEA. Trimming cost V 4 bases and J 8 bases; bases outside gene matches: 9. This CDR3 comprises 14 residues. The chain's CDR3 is CSVAETGGLYEQFF. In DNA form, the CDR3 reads TGCAGCGTTGCCGAGACAGGGGGTTTGTATGAGCAGTTCTTC.

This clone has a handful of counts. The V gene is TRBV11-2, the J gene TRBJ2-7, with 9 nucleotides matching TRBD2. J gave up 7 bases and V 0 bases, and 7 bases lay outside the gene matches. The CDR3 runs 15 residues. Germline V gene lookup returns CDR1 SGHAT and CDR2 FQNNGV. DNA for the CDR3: TGTGCCAGCAGCTTAGAGGTAGCGGGGGCTAAAGAGCAGTACTTC. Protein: CASSLEVAGAKEQYF. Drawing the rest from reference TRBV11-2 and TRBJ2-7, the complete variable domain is EAGVAQSPRYKIIEKRQSVAFWCNPISGHATLYWYQQILGQGPKLLIQFQNNGVVDDSQLPKDRFSAERLKGVDSTLKIQPAKLEDSAVYLCASSLEVAGAKEQYFGPGTRLTVT.

The CDR3 loop reads CASSPHGTGSYNEQFF. DNA of the CDR3: TGTGCCAGCTCACCCCACGGGACTGGCTCCTACAATGAGCAGTTCTTC. The chain uses TRBV18 and TRBJ2-1; possible D gene TRBD2, 6 bases. Germline assignment: CDR1 KGHSH and CDR2 LQKENI. The CDR3 runs to 16 residues. The germline V and J ends were trimmed by 3 bases and 0 bases, with 12 bases remaining between them.

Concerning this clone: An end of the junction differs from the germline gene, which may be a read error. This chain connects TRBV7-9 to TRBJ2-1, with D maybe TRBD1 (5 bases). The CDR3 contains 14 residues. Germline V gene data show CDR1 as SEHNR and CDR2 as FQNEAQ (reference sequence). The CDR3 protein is CSSSLDSSYNEQFF. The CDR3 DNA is TGTTCCAGCAGCTTAGACAGTTCCTACAATGAGCAGTTCTTC.

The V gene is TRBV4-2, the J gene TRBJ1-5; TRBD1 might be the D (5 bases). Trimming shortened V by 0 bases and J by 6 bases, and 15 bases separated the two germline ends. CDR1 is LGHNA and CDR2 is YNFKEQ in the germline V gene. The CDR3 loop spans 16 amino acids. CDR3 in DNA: TGTGCCAGCAGCCAAGATTCCGGGGGGTCGATTCAGCCCCAGCATTTT. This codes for CASSQDSGGSIQPQHF.

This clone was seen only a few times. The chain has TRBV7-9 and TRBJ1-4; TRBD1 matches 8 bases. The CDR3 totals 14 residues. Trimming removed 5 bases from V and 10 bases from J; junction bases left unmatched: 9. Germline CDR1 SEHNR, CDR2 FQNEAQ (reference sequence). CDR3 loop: CASSPQTGDGKLFF. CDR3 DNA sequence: TGTGCCAGCAGCCCTCAGACAGGGGATGGAAAACTGTTTTTT.

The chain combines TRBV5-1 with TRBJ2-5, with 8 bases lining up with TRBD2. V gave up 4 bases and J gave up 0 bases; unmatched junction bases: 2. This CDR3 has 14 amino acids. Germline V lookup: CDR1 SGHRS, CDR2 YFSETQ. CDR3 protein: CASSLGGDQETQYF. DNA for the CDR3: TGCGCCAGCAGCCTCGGGGGGGACCAAGAGACCCAGTACTTC.

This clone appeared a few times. The CDR3: CASSGIQGAMLYEQYF. CDR3 nucleotide sequence: TGTGCCAGCAGTGGGATTCAGGGGGCGATGCTCTACGAGCAGTACTTC. The chain combines TRBV6-1 with TRBJ2-7; 8 positions agree with TRBD1. The J segment lost 3 bases and the V segment lost 4 bases, leaving 11 bases of the junction unmatched. From germline, CDR1 is MNHNS and CDR2 SASEGT. The CDR3 length is 16 residues.

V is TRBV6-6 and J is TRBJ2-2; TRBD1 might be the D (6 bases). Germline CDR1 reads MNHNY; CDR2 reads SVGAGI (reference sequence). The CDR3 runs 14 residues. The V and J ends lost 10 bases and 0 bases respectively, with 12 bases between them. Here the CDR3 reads CANRQEPNTGELFF. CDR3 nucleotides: TGTGCCAACCGACAGGAACCGAACACCGGGGAGCTGTTTTTT.